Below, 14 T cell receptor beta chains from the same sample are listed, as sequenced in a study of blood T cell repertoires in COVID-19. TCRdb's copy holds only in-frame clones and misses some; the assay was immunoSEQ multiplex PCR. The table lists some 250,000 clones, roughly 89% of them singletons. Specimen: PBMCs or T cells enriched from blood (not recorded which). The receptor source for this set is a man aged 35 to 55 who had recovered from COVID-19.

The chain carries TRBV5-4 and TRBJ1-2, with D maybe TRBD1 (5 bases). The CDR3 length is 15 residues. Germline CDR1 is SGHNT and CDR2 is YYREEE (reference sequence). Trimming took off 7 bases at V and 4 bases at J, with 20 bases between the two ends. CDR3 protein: CASSLRGIRGYGYTF. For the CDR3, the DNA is TGTGCCAGCTCCCTCCGGGGGATCCGCGGCTATGGCTACACCTTC.

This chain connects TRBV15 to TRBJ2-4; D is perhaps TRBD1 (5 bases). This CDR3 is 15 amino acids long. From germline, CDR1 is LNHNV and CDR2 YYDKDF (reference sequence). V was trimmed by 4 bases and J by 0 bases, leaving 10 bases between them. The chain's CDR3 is CATSNDRLAKNIQYF. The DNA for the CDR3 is TGTGCCACCAGCAATGACAGACTAGCCAAAAACATTCAGTACTTC.

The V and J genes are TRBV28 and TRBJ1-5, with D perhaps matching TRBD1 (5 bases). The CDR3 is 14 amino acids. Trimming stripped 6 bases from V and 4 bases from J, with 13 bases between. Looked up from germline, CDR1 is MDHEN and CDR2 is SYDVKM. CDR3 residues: CASSPTGENQPQHF. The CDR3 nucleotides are TGTGCCAGCAGCCCGACGGGGGAAAATCAGCCCCAGCATTTT.

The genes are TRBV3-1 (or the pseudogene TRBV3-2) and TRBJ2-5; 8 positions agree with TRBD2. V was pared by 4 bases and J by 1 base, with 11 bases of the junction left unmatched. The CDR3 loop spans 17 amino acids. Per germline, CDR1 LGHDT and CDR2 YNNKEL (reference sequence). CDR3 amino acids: CASSPRRVAGLQETQYF. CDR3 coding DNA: TGTGCCAGCAGCCCCCGTAGGGTAGCGGGGCTCCAAGAGACCCAGTACTTC.

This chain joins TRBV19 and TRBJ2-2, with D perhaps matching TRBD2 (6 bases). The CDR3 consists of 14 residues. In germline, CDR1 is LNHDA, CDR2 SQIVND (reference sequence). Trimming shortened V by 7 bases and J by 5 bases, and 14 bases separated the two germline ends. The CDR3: CASKSGTDTGELFF. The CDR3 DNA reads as TGTGCCAGTAAATCCGGGACTGATACCGGGGAGCTGTTTTTT. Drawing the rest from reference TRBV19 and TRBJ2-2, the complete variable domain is DGGITQSPKYLFRKEGQNVTLSCEQNLNHDAMYWYRQDPGQGLRLIYYSQIVNDFQKGDIAEGYSVSREKKESFPLTVTSAQKNPTAFYLCASKSGTDTGELFFGEGSRLTVL.

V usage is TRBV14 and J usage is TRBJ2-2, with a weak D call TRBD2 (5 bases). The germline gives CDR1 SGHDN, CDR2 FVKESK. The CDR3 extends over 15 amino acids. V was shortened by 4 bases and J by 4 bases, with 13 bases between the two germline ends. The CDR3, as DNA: TGTGCCAGCAGCCGCCGCGGAGGCGGCACCGGGGAGCTGTTTTTT. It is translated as CASSRRGGGTGELFF. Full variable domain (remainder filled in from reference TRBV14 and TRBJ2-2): EAGVTQFPSHSVIEKGQTVTLRCDPISGHDNLYWYRRVMGKEIKFLLHFVKESKQDESGMPNNRFLAERTGGTYSTLKVQPAELEDSGVYFCASSRRGGGTGELFFGEGSRLTVL.

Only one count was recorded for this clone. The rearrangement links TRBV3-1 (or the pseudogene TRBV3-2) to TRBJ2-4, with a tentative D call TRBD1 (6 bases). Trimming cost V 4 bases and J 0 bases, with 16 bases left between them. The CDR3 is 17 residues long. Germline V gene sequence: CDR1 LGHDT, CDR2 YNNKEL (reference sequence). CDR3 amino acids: CASSPRTETIAKNIQYF. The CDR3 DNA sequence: TGTGCCAGCAGCCCTAGGACAGAGACCATAGCCAAAAACATTCAGTACTTC.

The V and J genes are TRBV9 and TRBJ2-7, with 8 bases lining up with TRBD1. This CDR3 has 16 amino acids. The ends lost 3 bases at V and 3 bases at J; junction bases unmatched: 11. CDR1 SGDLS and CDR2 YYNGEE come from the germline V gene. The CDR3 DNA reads TGTGCCAGCAGCGAGACGGACAGGGTATGGATCTACGAGCAGTACTTC. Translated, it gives CASSETDRVWIYEQYF.

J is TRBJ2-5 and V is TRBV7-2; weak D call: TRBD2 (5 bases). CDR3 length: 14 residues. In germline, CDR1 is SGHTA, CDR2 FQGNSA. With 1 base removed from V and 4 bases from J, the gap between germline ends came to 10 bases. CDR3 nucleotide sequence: TGTGCCAGCAGCTTAGTGCTAGCCCCAGAGACCCAGTACTTC. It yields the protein CASSLVLAPETQYF. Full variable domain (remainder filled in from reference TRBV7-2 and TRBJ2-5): GAGVSQSPSNKVTEKGKDVELRCDPISGHTALYWYRQSLGQGLEFLIYFQGNSAPDKSGLPSDRFSAERTGGSVSTLTIQRTQQEDSAVYLCASSLVLAPETQYFGPGTRLLVL.

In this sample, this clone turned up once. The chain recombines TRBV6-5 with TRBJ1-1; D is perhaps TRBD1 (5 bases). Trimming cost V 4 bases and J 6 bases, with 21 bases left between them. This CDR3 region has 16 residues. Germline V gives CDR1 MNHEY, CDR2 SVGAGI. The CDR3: CASSSDRTGTGPEAFF. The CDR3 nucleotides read TGTGCCAGCAGTTCCGACCGAACAGGTACGGGTCCTGAAGCTTTCTTT.

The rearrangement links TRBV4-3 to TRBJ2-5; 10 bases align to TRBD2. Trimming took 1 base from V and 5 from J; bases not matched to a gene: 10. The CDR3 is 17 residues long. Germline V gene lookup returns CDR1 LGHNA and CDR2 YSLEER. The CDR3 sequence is CASSQAPLAGAGETQYF. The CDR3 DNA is TGCGCCAGCAGCCAAGCCCCCCTAGCGGGAGCCGGGGAGACCCAGTACTTC.

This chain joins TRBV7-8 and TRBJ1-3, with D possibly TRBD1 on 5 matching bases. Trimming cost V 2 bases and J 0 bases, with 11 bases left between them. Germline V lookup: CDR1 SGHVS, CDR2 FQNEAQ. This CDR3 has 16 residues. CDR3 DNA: TGTGCCAGCAGCTTATTACAGGTCAACTCTGGAAACACCATATATTTT. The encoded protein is CASSLLQVNSGNTIYF.

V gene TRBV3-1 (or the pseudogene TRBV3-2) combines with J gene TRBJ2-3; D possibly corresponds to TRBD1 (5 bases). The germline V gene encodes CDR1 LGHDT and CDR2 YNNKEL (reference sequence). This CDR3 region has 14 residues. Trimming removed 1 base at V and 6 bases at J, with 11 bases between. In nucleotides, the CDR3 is TGTGCCAGCAGCCAAGGGTTGGGGCCCGATACGCAGTATTTT. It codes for CASSQGLGPDTQYF.

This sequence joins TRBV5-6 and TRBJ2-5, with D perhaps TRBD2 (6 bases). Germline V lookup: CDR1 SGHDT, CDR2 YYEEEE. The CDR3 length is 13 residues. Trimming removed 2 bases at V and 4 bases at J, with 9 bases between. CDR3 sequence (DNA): TGTGCCAGCAGCTTAGGAGCGGGAGAGACCCAGTACTTC. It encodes CASSLGAGETQYF.